This TCR beta chain was identified in a study of cytomegalovirus exposure and HLA in healthy donors. 60 Vbeta and 13 Jbeta primers were used in PCR. Profiled with immunoSEQ multiplex PCR; TCRdb holds only in-frame clones, not every one. The repertoire holds approximately 110,000 clones, with around three quarters as singletons. The source material was PBMCs. This sequence was found in a woman between 35 and 50 years old in good health and CMV-seronegative.

CDR3 in DNA: TGTGCCAGCAGCTTAGACCCGGGGAGCGAGCAGTACTTC. As protein: CASSLDPGSEQYF. The rearrangement uses TRBV11-2 and TRBJ2-7, with a tentative D call TRBD2 (5 bases). Trimming took off 0 bases at V and 6 bases at J, with 9 bases between the two ends. Germline V gives CDR1 SGHAT, CDR2 FQNNGV. The CDR3 runs 13 residues.